The text below deals with one T cell receptor (beta chain). Germline lookup yields CDR1 MNHEY and CDR2 SVGAGI. The V end lost 6 bases, the J end lost 0 bases, and 5 bases lay between the germline ends. CDR3 length equals 12 residues. The sample belongs to a study of blood T cell repertoires in COVID-19. On the study more broadly: PBMCs, B-cell-depleted T cells, or T cells provided the cDNA or gDNA that made up the material.

Original processing notes: Estimation of nucleated cell counts relied on the amplification of reference gene primers. The data were produced by immunoSEQ multiplex PCR, yet TCRdb's version contains in-frame clones alone and is incomplete. D and trimming come from the DNA, and the V and J calls and clone size come from that table. The table lists approximately 490,000 clones, roughly 87% of them singletons, with about 0.7% in the top ten. Adults between roughly 18 and 95 years of age took part from under 30 US areas. Two negative PCRs, clearance, or symptom resolution characterized the recovered Cohort 3 donors.

Input material: PBMCs or T cells enriched from blood (not recorded which). The chain employs TRBV6-5 and TRBJ1-1, with no clear D. This receptor was taken from a woman under 30 who had recovered from COVID-19. In nucleotides, the CDR3 is TGTGCCAGCAGCCAGATGAACACTGAAGCTTTCTTT. This sequence encodes CASSQMNTEAFF.